The entry below gives a single TCR beta chain sequence along with its context. Its antigen target is currently unknown. The record has no base qualities; no much larger clone is one base away. TCR CDR3 regions were amplified from genomic DNA by multiplex PCR using the deep immunoSEQ assay. For each cell subset, the extracted genomic DNA was distributed evenly across all wells of several immunoSEQ 96-well plates, and each plate served as one replicate. Each replicate PCR for sorted subsets received roughly 200 ng genomic DNA, equal to roughly 30,000 T cell genomes. The purified libraries were quantified using a Qubit 3.0 fluorometer, sized with a Bioanalyzer 2100, and then quantified again using the KAPA Library Quantification kit. Every immunoSEQ 96-well plate was sequenced on a dedicated single-read 150-cycle Illumina NextSeq 550 flow cell. Per the original workflow: Because only junctional sequences without quality scores were contained in the immunoSEQ output, filtering matching that applied to full-length reads could not be performed. To assign V/J genes and CDR3, sequences were annotated using PyIR, a Python wrapper for IgBLAST v1.9, with IMGT germline references. Any read was removed if the V/J assignment was weak (E-value above 1e-6), the CDR3 was missing, or the read contained stop codons, out-of-frame junctions, or ambiguous translated residues. V3J clonotypes were defined as sequences sharing the same inferred V gene, J gene, and CDR3 amino acid sequence. To compute the percentage overlap between repertoires, the number of shared unique clonotypes was divided by the size of the smaller repertoire. Three approaches were used to assess repertoire richness: RTK rarefaction, the Chao1 estimator, and Recon v2.1 estimates of unobserved clonotypes. Generation probabilities for all TCRbeta clonotypes obtained by the gDNA method from a handful of donors were computed using OLGA. As stored in TCRdb, this immuneACCESS dataset retains in-frame rearrangements with V and J assigned. A fraction of the clones does not appear; measured against another copy, unresolved V genes explain less than half of the discrepancy, and the remainder lacks a known reason. The V and J calls and the clone size are those of that table, but D and trimming were determined from the DNA. The sample includes 800,000 to 950,000 clones, with 90% to 97% observed a single time. Jointly, the top ten make up 0.2% to 0.25% of the sample.

The entry originates in a study of shared clonotypes between healthy human individuals (dated by TCRdb to between 2020 and 2021). With respect to the entire study: A couple of women and a few men aged 18 to 49 years were included in the cohort. For each donor, CD4 naive and CD4 memory were each run on three plates, CD8 naive on two plates, and CD8 memory on one plate. The study deeply sequenced blood TCR repertoires of several healthy adults to estimate repertoire size and the extent of clonotype sharing between individuals. Between about 0.9 and 9 billion PBMCs per donor were obtained by leukapheresis. To increase sequencing depth and limit assay-specific biases, TCR repertoire library preparation and sequencing were carried out by different laboratories using diverse techniques.

CD8 naive samples consisted of CD45RO-negative cells that were positively selected for CCR7, yielding a CD45RA+CCR7+ population without TemRA cells. Donors were healthy HIV-negative adults with no recently reported acute infections or vaccinations. All donors were Caucasian adults living in Nashville, Tennessee, USA. After blood collection by leukapheresis, PBMCs were isolated using Ficoll-Histopaque density gradient centrifugation and then cryopreserved in the vapor phase of liquid nitrogen. Purity and quantity of every magnetically sorted T cell population were checked by analytical flow cytometry. Genomic DNA was isolated from each sorted fraction and quantified by UV absorbance on a Nanodrop 2000c. CDR1 and CDR2 are drawn from the germline V gene: LGHNA, YSLEER. V loses 0 bases of germline sequence and J loses 1 base, and the interval between the two ends is 13 bases. CDR3 length: 16 amino acids, cysteine to phenylalanine. The retained sequence is limited to the CDR3, 48 bases, with the frame set at the first base.

Study-wide conclusions, independent of this receptor: Higher generation probabilities were observed for clonotypes shared by all four sorted-subset donors than for non-shared clonotypes. Sampling was restricted to blood, and TCR repertoires in tissue are likely to differ from TCR repertoires in blood. Larger estimated clonotype richness was generally found for naive subsets than for memory subsets. Even with the large sequencing depth, rarefaction of the sorted-subset datasets indicated that sequencing was incomplete. About 4.5% of naive CD4, 3.5% of naive CD8, roughly 2.4% of memory CD4, and more than 0.35% of memory CD8 clonotypes were shared across several donors. Pairwise subsampling indicated that sequencing depth was expected to affect the degree of clonotype sharing among donors. Because the study included a small number of donors, the genetic and exposure-history diversity represented was limited.

The sequence links TRBV4-3 to TRBJ2-7; the D gene cannot be named for sure. This sequence was found in a man aged 30 to 39 in good health. Sequencing used naive CD8+ T cells sorted from blood. The sample's cell subset or site, from its label and the paper: CD45RA+CCR7+. The CDR3 region has the sequence CASSQDLGQTSYEQYF. In nucleotides, the sequence is TGCGCCAGCAGCCAAGATCTTGGGCAGACGTCCTACGAGCAGTACTTC.